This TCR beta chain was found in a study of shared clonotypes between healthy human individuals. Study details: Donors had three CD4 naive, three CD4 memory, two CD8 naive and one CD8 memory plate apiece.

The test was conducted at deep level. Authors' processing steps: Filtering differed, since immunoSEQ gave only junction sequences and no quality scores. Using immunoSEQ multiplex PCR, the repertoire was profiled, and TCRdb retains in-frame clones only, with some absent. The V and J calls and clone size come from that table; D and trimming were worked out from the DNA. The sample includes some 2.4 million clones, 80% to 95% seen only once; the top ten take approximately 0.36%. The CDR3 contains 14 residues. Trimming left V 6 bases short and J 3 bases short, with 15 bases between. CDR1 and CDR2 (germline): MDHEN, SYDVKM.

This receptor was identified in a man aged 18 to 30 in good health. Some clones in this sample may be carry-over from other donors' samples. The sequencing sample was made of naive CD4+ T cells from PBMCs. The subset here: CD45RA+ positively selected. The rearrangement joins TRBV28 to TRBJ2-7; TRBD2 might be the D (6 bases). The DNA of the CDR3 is TGTGCCAGCAGGGACACCGGGACTCGCTACGAGCAGTACTTC. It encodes CASRDTGTRYEQYF.